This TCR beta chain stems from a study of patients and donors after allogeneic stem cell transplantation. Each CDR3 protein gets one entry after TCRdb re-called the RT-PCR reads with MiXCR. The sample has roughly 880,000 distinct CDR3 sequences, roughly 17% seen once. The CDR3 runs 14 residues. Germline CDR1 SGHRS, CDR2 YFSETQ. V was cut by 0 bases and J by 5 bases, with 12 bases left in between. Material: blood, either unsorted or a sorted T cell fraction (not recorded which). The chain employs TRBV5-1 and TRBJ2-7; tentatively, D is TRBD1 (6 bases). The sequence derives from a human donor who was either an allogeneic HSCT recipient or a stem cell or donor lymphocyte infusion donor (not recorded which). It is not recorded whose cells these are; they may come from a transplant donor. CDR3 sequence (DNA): TGCGCCAGCAGCTTGGGGGGGACAAGCGACGAGCAGTACTTC. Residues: CASSLGGTSDEQYF.